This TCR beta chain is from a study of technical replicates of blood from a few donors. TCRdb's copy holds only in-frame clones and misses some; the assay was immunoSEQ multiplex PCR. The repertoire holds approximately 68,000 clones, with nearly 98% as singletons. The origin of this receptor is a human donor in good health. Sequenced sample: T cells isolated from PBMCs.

CDR3 in amino acids: CASSQVADTSSYEQYF. CDR3 DNA sequence: TGCGCCAGCAGCCAAGTAGCGGACACTAGCTCCTACGAGCAGTACTTC. The rearrangement joins TRBV4-3 to TRBJ2-7, with TRBD2 as a possible D gene (6 bases). Deletions cut 1 base from V and 0 bases from J, with 13 bases between. CDR3 length: 16 amino acids. The germline gives CDR1 LGHNA, CDR2 YSLEER.